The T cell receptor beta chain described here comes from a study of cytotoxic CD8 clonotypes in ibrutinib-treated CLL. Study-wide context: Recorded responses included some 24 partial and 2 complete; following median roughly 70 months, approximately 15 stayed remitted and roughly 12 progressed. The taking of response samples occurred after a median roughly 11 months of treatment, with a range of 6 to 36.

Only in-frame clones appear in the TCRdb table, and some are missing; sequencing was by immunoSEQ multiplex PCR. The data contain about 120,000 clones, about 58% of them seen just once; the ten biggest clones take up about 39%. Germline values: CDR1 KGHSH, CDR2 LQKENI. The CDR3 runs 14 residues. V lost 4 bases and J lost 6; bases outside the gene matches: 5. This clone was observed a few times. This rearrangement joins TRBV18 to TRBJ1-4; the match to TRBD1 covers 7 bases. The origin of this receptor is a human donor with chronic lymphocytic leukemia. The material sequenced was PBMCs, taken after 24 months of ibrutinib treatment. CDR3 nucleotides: TGTGCCAGCTCACAGGGGGCGGTGGATGAAAAACTGTTTTTT. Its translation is CASSQGAVDEKLFF.